This is a list of T cell receptor beta chains from one sample in a study of cytomegalovirus exposure and HLA in healthy donors. Libraries were prepared by immunoSEQ multiplex PCR; TCRdb keeps only in-frame clonotypes and omits some of them. The table has approximately 190,000 clones, around 88% seen once; the top ten hold more than 1.5%. What was sequenced was PBMCs. The origin of the receptors is a man aged 40-50 years in good health and CMV-seropositive. Both conserved end residues are part of each CDR3. A D gene is named only where the DNA matches it firmly. The size of a clone is reported for some rows only, either as once, few or many, or as a class for expanded clones.

.	once	TRBJ2-3	TRBV7-2	TGTGCCAGCAGCTTAACCGCCGGTTTTAGCACAGATACGCAGTATTTT	CASSLTAGFSTDTQYF
TRBD2	.	TRBJ2-7	TRBV15	TGTGCCACCAGCTTTGGCGGGAGTACCTACGAGCAGTACTTC	CATSFGGSTYEQYF
TRBD2	.	TRBJ2-1	TRBV7-2	TGTGCCAGCAGCTCTGGACTAGCCCTTGCTGGCCATGAGCAGTTCTTC	CASSSGLALAGHEQFF
TRBD2	.	TRBJ2-2	TRBV6-6	TGTGCCAGCAGTTACTCGATAGCGGGAGGGACCGGGGAGCTGTTTTTT	CASSYSIAGGTGELFF
TRBD2	.	TRBJ2-3	TRBV25-1	TGTGCCAGCAGTTCCCCGGGACTAGCGGGAGTTACAGATACGCAGTATTTT	CASSSPGLAGVTDTQYF
TRBD1	.	TRBJ1-1	TRBV6-5	TGTGCCAGCAGTTACGGGGGACAGGGGGGCACTGAAGCTTTCTTT	CASSYGGQGGTEAFF
TRBD1	.	TRBJ1-2	TRBV27	TGTGCCAGCAGGACAGGGGGCGCCTATGGCTACACCTTC	CASRTGGAYGYTF
.	.	TRBJ2-1	TRBV5-1	TGCGCCAGCAGCACAACCGGGAGTTACAATGAGCAGTTCTTC	CASSTTGSYNEQFF
TRBD1	.	TRBJ2-2	TRBV5-1	TGCGCCAGCAGCTTGAGGGGGCAAGGTCGGGAGCTGTTTTTT	CASSLRGQGRELFF
TRBD2	once	TRBJ2-4	TRBV5-5	TGTGCCAGCAGACTAGCGGGAGGTAACAACATTCAGTACTTC	CASRLAGGNNIQYF
.	.	TRBJ1-2	TRBV5-6	TGTGCCAGCAGCTTGGTAATAGGGGCAGAAAAAGTGAGGGGCTACACCTTC	CASSLVIGAEKVRGYTF
TRBD1	.	TRBJ2-7	TRBV11-1	TGTGCCAGCAGCCTTAGGGGACAGGGGGCCGACGAGCAGTACTTC	CASSLRGQGADEQYF
TRBD2	once	TRBJ2-3	TRBV2	TGTGCCAGCAGTTTAGCGGGAGGCCATAGCACAGATACGCAGTATTTT	CASSLAGGHSTDTQYF
TRBD1	.	TRBJ2-5	TRBV10-3	TGTGCCATCAGCCGGGACAGGGCAGAGACCCAGTACTTC	CAISRDRAETQYF
.	.	TRBJ1-1	TRBV28	TGTGCCAGCAGTTCCCCGGGACAGAACACTGAAGCTTTCTTT	CASSSPGQNTEAFF
TRBD2	once	TRBJ2-1	TRBV10-3	TGTGCCATCAGTGCGACTAGCGGGAGGAATGAGCAGTTCTTC	CAISATSGRNEQFF
.	.	TRBJ2-6	TRBV21-1	TGTGCCAGCAGCAAAGGAGAGCTAGCGGGAAGATCTGGGGCCAACGTCCTGACTTTC	CASSKGELAGRSGANVLTF
.	.	TRBJ1-5	TRBV6-5	TGTGCCAGCAGCCGGGATCTTGGCAATCAGCCCCAGCATTTT	CASSRDLGNQPQHF
.	once	TRBJ2-1	TRBV6-6	TGTGCCAGCAGTTACTCTTCGGCTAGTAATGAGCAGTTCTTC	CASSYSSASNEQFF
.	.	TRBJ2-1	TRBV6-5	TGTGCCACCCGACCCCCAGGGCGCTATGAGCAGTTCTTC	CATRPPGRYEQFF
.	.	TRBJ1-5	TRBV10-3	TGTGCCATCAGTGAGTCTCCTTCGGGTTTTAATCAGCCCCAGCATTTT	CAISESPSGFNQPQHF
TRBD1	.	TRBJ1-1	TRBV9	TGTGCCAGCAGCGGACGACAGGGGGAAGCTTTCTTT	CASSGRQGEAFF
.	.	TRBJ1-1	TRBV19	TGTGCCAGTAGTATTACTAGAGGGGGGAACACTGAAGCTTTCTTT	CASSITRGGNTEAFF
TRBD2	few	TRBJ2-3	TRBV14	TGTGCCAGCAGCCTATCTAGCGGGAGCACAGATACGCAGTATTTT	CASSLSSGSTDTQYF